The clone carrying this TCR beta chain was seen more than once but under ten times. This CDR3 has 15 amino acids. CDR1 is MNHEY, CDR2 SVGAGI, per germline. The V end lost 6 bases, the J end lost 6 bases, and 17 bases lay between the germline ends. This record comes from a study of blood T cell repertoires in COVID-19. The data were produced by immunoSEQ multiplex PCR, yet TCRdb's version contains in-frame clones alone and is incomplete. The repertoire consists of approximately 290,000 clones, with approximately 85% occurring once and the leading ten covering 3.5% to 5.5%. Material: PBMCs or T cells enriched from blood (not recorded which). The chain uses TRBV6-5 and TRBJ2-2; maybe TRBD2 (6 bases). The sequence was collected from a woman aged 25-40 years who had recovered from COVID-19. CDR3 residues: CASRKGGGFSGELFF. The DNA of the CDR3 is TGTGCCAGCAGGAAGGGAGGTGGCTTTTCCGGGGAGCTGTTTTTT.